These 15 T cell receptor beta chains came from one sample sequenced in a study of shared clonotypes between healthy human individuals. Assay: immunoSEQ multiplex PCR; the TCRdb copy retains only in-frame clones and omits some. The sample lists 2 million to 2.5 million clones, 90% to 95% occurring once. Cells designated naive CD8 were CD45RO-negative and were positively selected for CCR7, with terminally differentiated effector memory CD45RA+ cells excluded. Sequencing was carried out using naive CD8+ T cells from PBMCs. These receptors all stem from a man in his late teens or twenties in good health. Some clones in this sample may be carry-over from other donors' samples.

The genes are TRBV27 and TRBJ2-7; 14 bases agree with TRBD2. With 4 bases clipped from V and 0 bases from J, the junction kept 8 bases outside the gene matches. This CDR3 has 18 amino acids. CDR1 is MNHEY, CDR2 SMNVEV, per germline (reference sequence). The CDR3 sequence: CASSSATSGRGGSYEQYF. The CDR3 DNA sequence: TGTGCCAGCAGTTCGGCGACTAGCGGGAGGGGAGGCTCCTACGAGCAGTACTTC.

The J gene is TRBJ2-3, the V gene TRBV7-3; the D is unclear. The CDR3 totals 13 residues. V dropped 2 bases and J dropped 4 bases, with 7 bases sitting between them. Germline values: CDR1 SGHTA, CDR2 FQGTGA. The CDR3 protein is CASSLDLADTQYF. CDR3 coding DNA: TGTGCCAGCAGCTTAGACTTAGCAGATACGCAGTATTTT.

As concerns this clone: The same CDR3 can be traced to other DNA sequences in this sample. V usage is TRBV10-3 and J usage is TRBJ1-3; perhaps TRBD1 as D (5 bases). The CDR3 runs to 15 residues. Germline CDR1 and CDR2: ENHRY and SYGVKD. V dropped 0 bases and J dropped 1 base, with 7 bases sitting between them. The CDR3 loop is CAISESGGSGNTIYF. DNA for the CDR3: TGTGCCATCAGTGAGTCGGGGGGATCTGGAAACACCATATATTTT.

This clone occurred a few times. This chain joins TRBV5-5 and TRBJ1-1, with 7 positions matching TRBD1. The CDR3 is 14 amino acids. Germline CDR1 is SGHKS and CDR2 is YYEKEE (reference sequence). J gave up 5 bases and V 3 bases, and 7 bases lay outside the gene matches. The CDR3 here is CASSSRRGDTEAFF. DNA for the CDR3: TGTGCCAGCAGCTCCCGCAGGGGGGATACTGAAGCTTTCTTT.

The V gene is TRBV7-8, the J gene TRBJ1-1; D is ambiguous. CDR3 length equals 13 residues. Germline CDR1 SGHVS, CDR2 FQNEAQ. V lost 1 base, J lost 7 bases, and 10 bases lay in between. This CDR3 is CASSLGYGGEAFF. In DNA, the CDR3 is TGTGCCAGCAGCTTAGGGTACGGTGGTGAAGCTTTCTTT.

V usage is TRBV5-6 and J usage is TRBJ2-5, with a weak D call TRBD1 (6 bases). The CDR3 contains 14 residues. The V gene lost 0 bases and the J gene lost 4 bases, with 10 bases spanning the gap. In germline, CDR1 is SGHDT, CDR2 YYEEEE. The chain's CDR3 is CASSLAGVPETQYF. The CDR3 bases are TGTGCCAGCAGCTTGGCAGGGGTTCCAGAGACCCAGTACTTC.

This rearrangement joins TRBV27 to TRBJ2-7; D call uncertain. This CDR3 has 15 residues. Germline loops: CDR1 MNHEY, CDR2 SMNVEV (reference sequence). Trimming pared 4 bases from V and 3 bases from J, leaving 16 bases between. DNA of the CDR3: TGTGCCAGCAGTTATAATTCGGGCGGCGGCTACGAGCAGTACTTC. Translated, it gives CASSYNSGGGYEQYF.

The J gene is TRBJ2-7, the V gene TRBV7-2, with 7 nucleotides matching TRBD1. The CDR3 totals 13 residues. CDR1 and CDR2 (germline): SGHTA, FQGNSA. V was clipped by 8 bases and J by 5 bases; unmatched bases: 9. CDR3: CASGYTGANEQYF. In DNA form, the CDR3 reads TGTGCCAGCGGATATACAGGGGCGAACGAGCAGTACTTC.

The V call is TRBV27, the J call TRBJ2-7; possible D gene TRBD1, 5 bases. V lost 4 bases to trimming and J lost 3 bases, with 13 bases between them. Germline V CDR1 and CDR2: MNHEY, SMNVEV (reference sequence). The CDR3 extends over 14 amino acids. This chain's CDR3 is CASSSTGSFYEQYF. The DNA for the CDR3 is TGTGCCAGCAGTTCCACAGGCTCCTTCTACGAGCAGTACTTC.

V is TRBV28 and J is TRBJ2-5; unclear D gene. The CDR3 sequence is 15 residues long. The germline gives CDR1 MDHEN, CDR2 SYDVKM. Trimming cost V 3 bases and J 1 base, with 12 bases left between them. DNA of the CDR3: TGTGCCAGCAGTTTGACACCGTTAATCCAAGAGACCCAGTACTTC. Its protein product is CASSLTPLIQETQYF.

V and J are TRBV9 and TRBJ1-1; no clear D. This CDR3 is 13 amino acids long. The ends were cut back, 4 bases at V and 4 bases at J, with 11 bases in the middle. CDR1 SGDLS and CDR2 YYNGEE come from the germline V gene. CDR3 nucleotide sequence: TGTGCCAGCAGCCTGGTTAGTAGCACTGAAGCTTTCTTT. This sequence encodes CASSLVSSTEAFF. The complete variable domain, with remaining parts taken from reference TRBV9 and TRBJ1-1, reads DSGVTQTPKHLITATGQRVTLRCSPRSGDLSVYWYQQSLDQGLQFLIQYYNGEERAKGNILERFSAQQFPDLHSELNLSSLELGDSALYFCASSLVSSTEAFFGQGTRLTVV.

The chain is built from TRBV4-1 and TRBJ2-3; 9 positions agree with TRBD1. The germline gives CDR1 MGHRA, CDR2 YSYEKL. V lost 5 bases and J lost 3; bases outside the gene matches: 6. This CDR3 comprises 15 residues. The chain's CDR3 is CASSTRDRATDTQYF. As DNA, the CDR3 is TGCGCCAGCAGCACCCGGGACAGGGCGACAGATACGCAGTATTTT.

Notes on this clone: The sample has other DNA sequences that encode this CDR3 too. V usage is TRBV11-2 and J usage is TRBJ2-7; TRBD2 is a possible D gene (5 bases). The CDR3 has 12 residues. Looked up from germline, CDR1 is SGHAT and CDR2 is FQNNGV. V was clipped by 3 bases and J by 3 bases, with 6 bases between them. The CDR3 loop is CASSFGDYEQYF. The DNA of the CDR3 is TGTGCCAGCAGCTTCGGGGACTACGAGCAGTACTTC.

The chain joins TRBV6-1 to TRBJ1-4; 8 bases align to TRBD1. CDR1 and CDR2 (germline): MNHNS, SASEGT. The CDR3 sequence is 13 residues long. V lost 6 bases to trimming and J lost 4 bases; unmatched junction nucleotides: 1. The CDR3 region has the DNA TGTGCCAGCAGAGGACAGGGTAATGAAAAACTGTTTTTT. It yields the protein CASRGQGNEKLFF.

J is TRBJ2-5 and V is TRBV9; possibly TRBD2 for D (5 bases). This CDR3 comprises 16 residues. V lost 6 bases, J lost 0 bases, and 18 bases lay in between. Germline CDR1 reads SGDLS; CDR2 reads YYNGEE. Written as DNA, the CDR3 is TGTGCCAGCACCGTCCCTCGGCCGGGGTACCAAGAGACCCAGTACTTC. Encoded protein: CASTVPRPGYQETQYF.